This passage covers 23 T cell receptor beta chains from one sample sequenced in a study of shared T cell receptors in the human thymus. Generated by immunoSEQ multiplex PCR, the TCRdb table keeps only in-frame clones and is missing some. Here the sample spans 55,000 to 75,000 clones, 90% to 95% being singletons. Sequencing input: thymocytes. The receptors here all came from a human donor.

The rearrangement links TRBV7-9 to TRBJ2-4, with 9 bases identical to TRBD1. Germline CDR1 reads SEHNR; CDR2 reads FQNEAQ (reference sequence). This CDR3 spans 15 amino acids. The ends lost 5 bases at V and 7 bases at J; junction bases unmatched: 9. CDR3 in amino acids: CASSPGQGDLNIQYF. The CDR3 DNA follows: TGTGCCAGCAGCCCGGGACAGGGAGACCTTAACATTCAGTACTTC. Variable domain in full (rest from reference TRBV7-9 and TRBJ2-4): DTGVSQNPRHKITKRGQNVTFRCDPISEHNRLYWYRQTLGQGPEFLTYFQNEAQLEKSRLLSDRFSAERPKGSFSTLEIQRTEQGDSAMYLCASSPGQGDLNIQYFGAGTRLSVL.

This chain links TRBV12-2 with TRBJ2-1; the table's D call, TRBD2, has no DNA check behind it. TRBV12-2 is termed a pseudogene. CDR3 length equals 23 residues. The CDR3 spells CASRLSPLDGLAGGQVSYNEQFF. CDR3 in DNA: TGTGCAAGTCGCTTATCCCCCCTCGACGGACTAGCGGGGGGACAGGTCTCCTACAATGAGCAGTTCTTC.

This clone was detected once. The chain combines TRBV6-4 with TRBJ2-5; TRBD2 aligns across 9 bases. Germline V lookup: CDR1 MRHNA, CDR2 SNTAGT. V lost 2 bases, J lost 6 bases, and 19 bases stayed unmatched. The CDR3 totals 19 residues. The DNA of the CDR3 is TGTGCCAGCAGTGACACCCTCGCCCTTACTAGCGGGCCTTGGAAGACCCAGTACTTC. It codes for CASSDTLALTSGPWKTQYF.

This clone was observed a single time. The chain combines TRBV5-1 with TRBJ1-2, with 9 bases that match TRBD1. The CDR3 runs 16 residues. Germline CDR1 SGHRS, CDR2 YFSETQ. J gave up 5 bases and V 0 bases, and 8 bases lay outside the gene matches. CDR3 sequence: CASSLAIGQGKYGYTF. CDR3 nucleotides: TGCGCCAGCAGCTTGGCGATAGGACAGGGGAAATATGGCTACACCTTC.

The gene calls are TRBV6-1 and TRBJ2-1, with D perhaps matching TRBD2 (6 bases). The CDR3 totals 13 residues. CDR1 MNHNS and CDR2 SASEGT come from the germline V gene. V was pared by 4 bases and J by 7 bases, with 11 bases between. CDR3 bases: TGTGCCAGCAGTGCCCCAGGGAGGAATGAGCAGTTCTTC. Encoded protein: CASSAPGRNEQFF.

The rearrangement uses TRBV4-1 and TRBJ2-3; D possibly corresponds to TRBD2 (6 bases). Germline-derived CDR1 and CDR2 are MGHRA and YSYEKL. V lost 4 bases and J 3 bases, leaving 26 bases between the germline ends. The CDR3 runs 19 residues. The DNA of the CDR3 is TGCGCCAGCAGCCCGAAAAGGCCGGGACTCGAGGGTTGTACAGATACGCAGTATTTT. Translating gives CASSPKRPGLEGCTDTQYF.

This chain connects TRBV25-1 to TRBJ2-1, with D possibly being TRBD1 (6 bases). This CDR3 is built from 18 residues. The V gene lost 2 bases and the J gene lost 0 bases, with 17 bases spanning the gap. Germline CDR1 MGHDK, CDR2 SYGVNS. The CDR3 region has the DNA TGTGCCAGCAGTGAAATACCCGTTGGCAGGGGCTCCTACAATGAGCAGTTCTTC. Protein product: CASSEIPVGRGSYNEQFF.

In this sample, this clone turned up a few times. V gene TRBV11-2 combines with J gene TRBJ1-2; D is perhaps TRBD1 (6 bases). This CDR3 spans 13 amino acids. Germline CDR1 and CDR2: SGHAT and FQNNGV. With 5 bases removed from V and 2 bases from J, the gap between germline ends came to 9 bases. The CDR3 nucleotides read TGTGCCAGCAGCCCCACAGGGAACTATGGCTACACCTTC. Protein sequence: CASSPTGNYGYTF.

V usage is TRBV7-3 and J usage is TRBJ2-4; 8 bases match TRBD2. This CDR3 has 17 amino acids. Germline lookup yields CDR1 SGHTA and CDR2 FQGTGA. V dropped 5 bases and J dropped 1; count of bases not matched to a gene: 10. The CDR3 DNA reads TGTGCCAGCAGCCCCGGGAGGGGGGGGGCGGCCAAAAACATTCAGTACTTC. It codes for CASSPGRGGAAKNIQYF.

This chain uses TRBV5-4 with TRBJ2-2; D remains unclear. The CDR3 contains 14 residues. Germline CDR1 reads SGHNT; CDR2 reads YYREEE (reference sequence). Trimming stripped 4 bases from V and 6 bases from J, with 13 bases between. CDR3 region: CASSLQRPPGELFF. The CDR3 DNA sequence: TGTGCCAGCAGCCTCCAGAGACCGCCCGGGGAGCTGTTTTTT.

This chain links TRBV6-5 with TRBJ2-7, with TRBD1 matching over 7 bases. CDR3 length: 14 amino acids. Trimming took 5 bases from V and 1 from J; bases not matched to a gene: 5. Germline V gene lookup returns CDR1 MNHEY and CDR2 SVGAGI. The CDR3 region has the DNA TGTGCCAGCAGTATAGGGGACAGTTCCTACGAGCAGTACTTC. The encoded protein is CASSIGDSSYEQYF.

V is TRBV7-6 and J is TRBJ2-7; 9 positions match TRBD1. The germline V gene encodes CDR1 SGHVS and CDR2 FNYEAQ. After removal of 4 bases from V and 5 bases from J, the junction contained 6 bases not matched to a gene. This CDR3 spans 14 amino acids. The CDR3 DNA reads TGTGCCAGCAGCTCGCGGGACAGGGCAAACGAGCAGTACTTC. This gives the protein CASSSRDRANEQYF.

The V gene is TRBV4-3, the J gene TRBJ2-5; 10 bases line up with TRBD1. The CDR3 has 14 amino acids. The germline gives CDR1 LGHNA, CDR2 YSLEER. The J segment lost 5 bases and the V segment lost 2 bases, leaving 2 bases of the junction unmatched. CDR3 loop: CASSQRTGGETQYF. In nucleotides, the CDR3 is TGCGCCAGCAGCCAAAGGACAGGGGGGGAGACCCAGTACTTC.

The J gene is TRBJ2-5, the V gene TRBV6-5; D may correspond to TRBD1 or TRBD2 (5 bases each). Germline CDR1 MNHEY, CDR2 SVGAGI. V gave up 2 bases and J gave up 1 base, with 8 bases separating them. CDR3 length: 14 amino acids. The CDR3 loop is CASSYPGTQETQYF. The CDR3 nucleotides read TGTGCCAGCAGTTACCCAGGGACCCAAGAGACCCAGTACTTC.

The chain couples TRBV15 to TRBJ2-5; the D is unclear. Trimming took 5 bases from V and 0 from J, leaving 10 bases between them. The CDR3 runs to 14 residues. Germline values: CDR1 LNHNV, CDR2 YYDKDF (reference sequence). The CDR3 loop reads CATSGIRDQETQYF. CDR3 in DNA: TGTGCCACCAGCGGTATCAGAGACCAAGAGACCCAGTACTTC.

In regard to this clone: The germline gene is not matched at one end of the junction; a read error may be the cause. This chain joins TRBV4-1 and TRBJ2-7; 8 positions match TRBD1. In germline, CDR1 is MGHRA, CDR2 YSYEKL. This CDR3 has 18 residues. CDR3 protein: CASSQGPGTGPTSYEQYF. As DNA, the CDR3 is TGCGCCAGCAGCCAAGGACCCGGGACAGGACCAACCTCCTATGAGCAGTACTTC.

The chain joins TRBV7-9 to TRBJ2-7; D is perhaps TRBD1 (6 bases). The CDR3 extends over 15 amino acids. Germline CDR1 SEHNR, CDR2 FQNEAQ (reference sequence). The V end was cut by 8 bases, the J end by 3 bases, with 20 bases between. The CDR3: CASGAFRQAYYEQYF. CDR3 DNA: TGTGCCAGCGGAGCGTTCAGACAGGCTTACTACGAGCAGTACTTC.

The gene calls are TRBV28 and TRBJ2-7; D is perhaps TRBD1 (6 bases). The CDR3 runs 19 residues. V gave up 5 bases and J gave up 1 base, with 27 bases separating them. Germline CDR1 MDHEN, CDR2 SYDVKM. The CDR3 sequence is CASSPCPPIPLTGSYEQYF. The CDR3 DNA sequence: TGTGCCAGCAGTCCCTGTCCCCCAATTCCATTGACAGGATCCTACGAGCAGTACTTC.

This rearrangement joins TRBV7-2 to TRBJ2-6; 8 bases align to TRBD1. The ends lost 5 bases at V and 3 bases at J; junction bases unmatched: 15. This CDR3 has 19 amino acids. Germline V gene data show CDR1 as SGHTA and CDR2 as FQGNSA. Written as DNA, the CDR3 is TGTGCCAGCAGCATCCGACAGGGGTGGAATAGGGATGGGGCCAACGTCCTGACTTTC. Its translation: CASSIRQGWNRDGANVLTF.

The chain is built from TRBV7-8 and TRBJ2-7; 7 bases agree with TRBD2. Germline values: CDR1 SGHVS, CDR2 FQNEAQ. CDR3 length: 16 amino acids. The V segment lost 2 bases and the J segment 3 bases; nucleotides outside the gene matches: 10. CDR3 sequence (DNA): TGTGCCAGCAGCTTATCACTCCGGGGGGACCTCTACGAGCAGTACTTC. Its protein is CASSLSLRGDLYEQYF. The full variable domain, rest sourced from reference TRBV7-8 and TRBJ2-7, is GAGVSQSPRYKVAKRGQDVALRCDPISGHVSLFWYQQALGQGPEFLTYFQNEAQLDKSGLPSDRFFAERPEGSVSTLKIQRTQQEDSAVYLCASSLSLRGDLYEQYFGPGTRLTVT.

The chain recombines TRBV9 with TRBJ2-1, with D possibly being TRBD1 (6 bases). V was pared by 0 bases and J by 5 bases, with 12 bases between. Germline V gene data show CDR1 as SGDLS and CDR2 as YYNGEE. The CDR3 spans 15 residues. The chain's CDR3 is CASSVAGTTDNEQFF. DNA of the CDR3: TGTGCCAGCAGCGTAGCCGGGACAACCGACAATGAGCAGTTCTTC.

The chain carries TRBV4-1 and TRBJ2-7; perhaps D is TRBD1 or TRBD2 (5 bases each). This CDR3 contains 16 residues. V lost 1 base and J lost 1, with 14 bases in between. From germline, CDR1 is MGHRA and CDR2 YSYEKL. The CDR3 DNA is TGCGCCAGCAGCCAAGTTTACGGGACCAAATCCTACGAGCAGTACTTC. Translating it yields CASSQVYGTKSYEQYF.

This clone showed up just once. The chain is built from TRBV6-4 and TRBJ2-1; D is possibly TRBD2 (5 bases). Germline V lookup: CDR1 MRHNA, CDR2 SNTAGT. The CDR3 contains 11 residues. Between the trimmed V and J ends, which lost 10 bases and 15 bases, there was a span of 19 bases. The CDR3 DNA reads as TGTGCCACCGAGACCGGGGAAGAACGGTTCTTC. Translating gives CATETGEERFF.